The clone carrying this T cell receptor beta chain was observed many times. CDR3 length: 13 amino acids. The V gene's germline CDR1 is MNHEY and CDR2 SMNVEV (reference sequence). V lost 3 bases and J 5 bases, leaving 7 bases between the germline ends. These data are taken from a study of T-cell reconstitution after alpha-beta-depleted transplantation in children. Preparing the TCRbeta library involved the use of unique molecular identifiers. TCRdb reprocessed the PCR reads with MiXCR, giving one entry per CDR3 protein. The sample yields hundreds of thousands of distinct CDR3 sequences, approximately 17% seen once.

The TCR was taken from a human donor who donated a stem cell graft to a child with acute myeloid leukemia. The chain has TRBV27 and TRBJ1-4; no clear D gene. Sequences were derived from PBMCs from the stem cell graft donor, sampled from the stem cell graft. CDR3 sequence (DNA): TGTGCCAGCAGTTTCAAGGGAAATGAAAAACTGTTTTTT. Encoded protein: CASSFKGNEKLFF.